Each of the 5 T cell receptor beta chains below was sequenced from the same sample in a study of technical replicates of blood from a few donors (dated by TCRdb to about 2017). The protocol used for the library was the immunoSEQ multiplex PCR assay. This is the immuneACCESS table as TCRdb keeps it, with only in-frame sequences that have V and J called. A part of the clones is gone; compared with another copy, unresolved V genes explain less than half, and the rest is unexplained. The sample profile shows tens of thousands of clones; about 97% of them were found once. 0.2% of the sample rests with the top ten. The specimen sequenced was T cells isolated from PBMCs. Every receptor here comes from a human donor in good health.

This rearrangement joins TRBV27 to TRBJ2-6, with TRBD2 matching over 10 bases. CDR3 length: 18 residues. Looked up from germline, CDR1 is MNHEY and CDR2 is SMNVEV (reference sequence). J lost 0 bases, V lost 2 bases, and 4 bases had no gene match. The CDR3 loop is CASSLQPSGSSGANVLTF. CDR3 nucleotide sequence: TGTGCCAGCAGTTTACAGCCTAGCGGGAGCTCTGGGGCCAACGTCCTGACTTTC.

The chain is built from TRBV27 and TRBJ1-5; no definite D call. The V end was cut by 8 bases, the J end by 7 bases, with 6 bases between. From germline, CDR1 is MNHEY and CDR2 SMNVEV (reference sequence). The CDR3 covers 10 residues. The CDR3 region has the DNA TGTGCCAGCGGTACACAGCCCCAGCATTTT. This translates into CASGTQPQHF.

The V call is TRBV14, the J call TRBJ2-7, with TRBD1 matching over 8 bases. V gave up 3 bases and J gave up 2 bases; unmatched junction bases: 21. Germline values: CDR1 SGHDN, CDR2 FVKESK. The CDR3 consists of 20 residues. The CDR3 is CASSQSYRGTGSTIAYEQYF. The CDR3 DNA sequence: TGTGCCAGCAGCCAGAGTTACAGGGGGACCGGGAGTACGATTGCCTACGAGCAGTACTTC.

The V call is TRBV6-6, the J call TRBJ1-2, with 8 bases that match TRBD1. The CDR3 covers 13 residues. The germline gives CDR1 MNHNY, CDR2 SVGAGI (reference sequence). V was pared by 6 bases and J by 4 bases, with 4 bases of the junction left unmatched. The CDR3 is CASSDDRGYGYTF. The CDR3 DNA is TGTGCCAGCAGCGATGACAGGGGCTATGGCTACACCTTC.

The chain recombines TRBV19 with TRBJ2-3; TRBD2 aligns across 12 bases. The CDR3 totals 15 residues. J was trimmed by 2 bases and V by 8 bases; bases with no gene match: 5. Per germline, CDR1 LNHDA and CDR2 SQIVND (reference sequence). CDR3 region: CASSTSGGDTDTQYF. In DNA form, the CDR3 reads TGTGCCAGTTCGACTAGCGGGGGCGACACAGATACGCAGTATTTT.